The next 5 T cell receptor beta chains were all read from a single sample in a study. Clones were read by immunoSEQ multiplex PCR, and TCRdb kept only the in-frame ones, dropping some. Found here are around 54,000 clones, 85% to 95% of them singletons; the top ten hold around a tenth. The sequenced sample consisted of PBMCs. The source of these receptors is a man aged 40-55 years with rheumatoid arthritis.

The chain employs TRBV6-5 and TRBJ2-3, with 11 bases fitting TRBD1. CDR3 size: 14 residues. Germline CDR1 reads MNHEY; CDR2 reads SVGAGI. Trimming at V came to 5 bases and at J to 7 bases, leaving 5 bases not matched to a gene. CDR3 sequence reads: CASSRRDRGNTQYF. For the CDR3, the DNA is TGTGCCAGCAGTCGAAGGGACAGGGGGAATACGCAGTATTTT.

A single count supports this clone. The chain uses TRBV19 and TRBJ2-4, with a weak D call TRBD1 (5 bases). CDR1 is LNHDA, CDR2 SQIVND, per germline (reference sequence). The CDR3 covers 15 residues. The ends were cut back, 7 bases at V and 0 bases at J, with 13 bases in the middle. The CDR3 nucleotides read TGTGCCAGTAAGGGGTGGAACTTAGCCAAAAACATTCAGTACTTC. As protein: CASKGWNLAKNIQYF. Supplemented by reference TRBV19 and TRBJ2-4, the full variable domain reads DGGITQSPKYLFRKEGQNVTLSCEQNLNHDAMYWYRQDPGQGLRLIYYSQIVNDFQKGDIAEGYSVSREKKESFPLTVTSAQKNPTAFYLCASKGWNLAKNIQYFGAGTRLSVL.

Concerning this clone: At one end, the junction sequence differs from germline, possibly due to a read error. The rearrangement joins TRBV29-1 to TRBJ1-1; 7 bases agree with TRBD1. Per germline, CDR1 SQVTM and CDR2 ANQGSEA. CDR3 length equals 12 residues. As DNA, the CDR3 is TGCAGCGTATCGGACAGGAACTCTGAAGCTTTCTTT. This encodes CSVSDRNSEAFF.

The chain recombines TRBV5-4 with TRBJ1-6; 7 nucleotides line up with TRBD1. The CDR3 covers 16 residues. Germline trimming cut 0 bases from V and 6 bases from J; bases unmatched to any gene: 6. Per germline, CDR1 SGHNT and CDR2 YYREEE (reference sequence). The CDR3 sequence: CASSLDYDRANSPLHF. The CDR3 bases are TGTGCCAGCAGCTTGGATTACGACAGGGCTAATTCACCCCTCCACTTT.

The chain uses TRBV14 and TRBJ1-1, with a possible D match to TRBD1 (5 bases). The CDR3 length is 16 residues. V lost 2 bases to trimming and J lost 2 bases, with 15 bases between them. In germline, CDR1 is SGHDN, CDR2 FVKESK. The CDR3 nucleotides read TGTGCCAGCAGCCAAAAGAACACAGGTTACAACACTGAAGCTTTCTTT. It is translated as CASSQKNTGYNTEAFF.